These T cell receptor beta chains were read from a single sample in a study of vaccination and CD4 T cells after COVID-19. For these receptors, no antigen is known. TCRdb processed the PCR reads anew with MiXCR; each CDR3 protein has one entry. The sample consists of around 23,000 distinct CDR3 sequences, 43% of them appearing once. The sequences come from CD4+ T cells from blood, cultured in vitro, collected about 7 months after SARS-CoV-2 vaccination. The receptors come from a human donor who had recovered from COVID-19. CDR3s include the opening cysteine and the closing phenylalanine or tryptophan. A D gene is named only where the DNA matches it firmly. Part of the rows lack a size; the others show once, few, many or a class for expanded clones.

CDR3 length: 12
clone size: few
V gene: TRBV7-6
J gene: TRBJ2-3
D gene: -
CDR3 protein: CASSLDPYTQYF
CDR3 DNA: TGTGCCAGCAGCTTAGACCCCTATACGCAGTATTTT

CDR3 length: 11
clone size: once
V gene: TRBV6-1
J gene: TRBJ2-2
D gene: -
CDR3 protein: CASKNTGELFF
CDR3 DNA: TGTGCCAGCAAGAACACCGGGGAGCTGTTTTTT

CDR3 length: 15
clone size: -
V gene: TRBV7-2
J gene: TRBJ1-5
D gene: -
CDR3 protein: CASSPTGGGYQPQHF
CDR3 DNA: TGTGCCAGCAGCCCAACTGGGGGCGGGTATCAGCCCCAGCATTTT

CDR3 length: 15
clone size: -
V gene: TRBV28
J gene: TRBJ2-3
D gene: TRBD1
CDR3 protein: CASSSTGAGTDTQYF
CDR3 DNA: TGTGCCAGCAGTTCGACAGGGGCGGGCACAGATACGCAGTATTTT

CDR3 length: 15
clone size: -
V gene: TRBV28
J gene: TRBJ2-5
D gene: TRBD2
CDR3 protein: CASSLGSGRLETQYF
CDR3 DNA: TGTGCCAGCAGTTTAGGTAGCGGGAGGTTGGAGACCCAGTACTTC

CDR3 length: 13
clone size: -
V gene: TRBV7-8
J gene: TRBJ1-1
D gene: -
CDR3 protein: CASSLEANTEAFF
CDR3 DNA: TGTGCCAGCAGCTTAGAAGCGAACACTGAAGCTTTCTTT

CDR3 length: 15
clone size: few
V gene: TRBV7-6
J gene: TRBJ2-5
D gene: TRBD2
CDR3 protein: CASSPLAGKQETQYF
CDR3 DNA: TGTGCCAGCAGCCCCTTAGCGGGGAAGCAAGAGACCCAGTACTTC

CDR3 length: 12
clone size: -
V gene: TRBV28
J gene: TRBJ1-5
D gene: -
CDR3 protein: CASSLRNMPQHF
CDR3 DNA: TGTGCCAGCAGTCTTCGTAATATGCCCCAGCATTTT

CDR3 length: 17
clone size: -
V gene: TRBV7-2
J gene: TRBJ2-1
D gene: TRBD2
CDR3 protein: CASSPRLAGMIYNEQFF
CDR3 DNA: TGTGCCAGCAGCCCGAGACTAGCGGGAATGATTTACAATGAGCAGTTCTTC

CDR3 length: 15
clone size: few
V gene: TRBV20-1
J gene: TRBJ2-3
D gene: TRBD2
CDR3 protein: CSASLGGGATDTQYF
CDR3 DNA: TGCAGTGCTAGCTTGGGGGGAGGGGCAACAGATACGCAGTATTTT

CDR3 length: 18
clone size: few
V gene: TRBV7-2
J gene: TRBJ2-3
D gene: TRBD2
CDR3 protein: CASSLRTSGRSRTDTQYF
CDR3 DNA: TGTGCCAGCAGCCTAAGGACTAGCGGGAGGTCGCGGACAGATACGCAGTATTTT

CDR3 length: 14
clone size: -
V gene: TRBV7-8
J gene: TRBJ1-1
D gene: TRBD1
CDR3 protein: CASSFGTGRTEAFF
CDR3 DNA: TGTGCCAGCAGCTTCGGGACAGGACGAACTGAAGCTTTCTTT

CDR3 length: 14
clone size: few
V gene: TRBV27
J gene: TRBJ2-3
D gene: TRBD2
CDR3 protein: CASSISGGRDTQYF
CDR3 DNA: TGTGCCAGCAGTATCAGCGGGGGGCGAGATACGCAGTATTTT

CDR3 length: 16
clone size: -
V gene: TRBV10-1
J gene: TRBJ2-7
D gene: TRBD1
CDR3 protein: CASPHLRTGVTYEQYF
CDR3 DNA: TGCGCCAGCCCCCATCTCAGGACAGGGGTTACCTACGAGCAGTACTTC

CDR3 length: 15
clone size: -
V gene: TRBV7-9
J gene: TRBJ2-7
D gene: -
CDR3 protein: CATLFLGEDSYEQYF
CDR3 DNA: TGTGCCACCCTGTTTTTGGGGGAGGACTCCTACGAGCAGTACTTC

CDR3 length: 15
clone size: few
V gene: TRBV10-3
J gene: TRBJ2-7
D gene: TRBD2
CDR3 protein: CAISESERGVYEQYF
CDR3 DNA: TGTGCCATCAGTGAGTCGGAGCGGGGGGTCTACGAGCAGTACTTC

CDR3 length: 16
clone size: -
V gene: TRBV28
J gene: TRBJ1-5
D gene: TRBD1
CDR3 protein: CASSPRTGLGGQPQHF
CDR3 DNA: TGTGCCAGCAGTCCACGGACAGGGTTGGGGGGTCAGCCCCAGCATTTT

CDR3 length: 14
clone size: -
V gene: TRBV7-9
J gene: TRBJ1-1
D gene: -
CDR3 protein: CASSLEGMGTEAFF
CDR3 DNA: TGTGCCAGCAGCCTAGAAGGGATGGGCACTGAAGCTTTCTTT

CDR3 length: 15
clone size: -
V gene: TRBV7-9
J gene: TRBJ2-3
D gene: -
CDR3 protein: CASRATGIVTDTQYF
CDR3 DNA: TGTGCCAGCAGGGCTACGGGGATTGTCACAGATACGCAGTATTTT

CDR3 length: 16
clone size: -
V gene: TRBV20-1
J gene: TRBJ1-3
D gene: -
CDR3 protein: CSASSSGFHSGNTIYF
CDR3 DNA: TGCAGTGCTAGCTCCAGCGGATTTCACTCTGGAAACACCATATATTTT

CDR3 length: 14
clone size: few
V gene: TRBV20-1
J gene: TRBJ2-5
D gene: -
CDR3 protein: CSASRQAVEQTQYF
CDR3 DNA: TGCAGTGCGAGCAGACAGGCCGTCGAACAGACCCAGTACTTC

CDR3 length: 15
clone size: few
V gene: TRBV7-8
J gene: TRBJ2-1
D gene: -
CDR3 protein: CASSLAAGWGNEQFF
CDR3 DNA: TGTGCCAGCAGCTTAGCTGCAGGTTGGGGCAATGAGCAGTTCTTC

CDR3 length: 12
clone size: -
V gene: TRBV10-2
J gene: TRBJ1-2
D gene: -
CDR3 protein: CASREGLGGYTF
CDR3 DNA: TGCGCCAGCAGGGAGGGCCTGGGTGGCTACACCTTC

CDR3 length: 14
clone size: few
V gene: TRBV7-9
J gene: TRBJ2-1
D gene: -
CDR3 protein: CASSLEDRYNEQFF
CDR3 DNA: TGTGCCAGCAGCTTAGAGGATCGGTACAATGAGCAGTTCTTC

CDR3 length: 15
clone size: -
V gene: TRBV7-2
J gene: TRBJ1-2
D gene: -
CDR3 protein: CASSRGRGDGYGYTF
CDR3 DNA: TGTGCCAGCAGCCGAGGCCGGGGAGACGGCTATGGCTACACCTTC

CDR3 length: 12
clone size: -
V gene: TRBV7-8
J gene: TRBJ2-5
D gene: -
CDR3 protein: CASSGDTGTQYF
CDR3 DNA: TGTGCCAGCAGCGGAGATACGGGGACCCAGTACTTC